This T cell receptor (beta chain) was sequenced during a study of shared clonotypes between healthy human individuals. Sequenced by immunoSEQ multiplex PCR; TCRdb stores in-frame clones only, minus some. The sample holds a few million clones, approximately 95% seen once. In germline, CDR1 is WSHSY, CDR2 SAAADI. The CDR3 is 14 residues long. V gave up 7 bases and J gave up 3 bases, with 14 bases separating them. The gene calls are TRBV10-2 and TRBJ2-3; D perhaps matches TRBD2 (5 bases). The sample was naive CD4+ T cells from PBMCs. As to subset: CD45RA+ positively selected. The receptor was isolated from a man aged 18 to 30 in good health. Some clones in this sample may be carry-over from other donors' samples. In DNA form, the CDR3 reads TGCGCCAGCACCGAGGGCCGCTTAACAGATACGCAGTATTTT. Its protein is CASTEGRLTDTQYF.